These 18 T cell receptor beta chains came from one sample sequenced in a study of blood T cells in healthy people across ages. Through a sample-barcoded 5' primer and a J-beta primer mix, a second PCR was run for 7 to 11 cycles. TCRdb re-called the 5' RACE reads through MiXCR, storing one row per CDR3 protein. The sample has some 900,000 distinct CDR3 sequences, roughly 50% seen once. The sequenced material came from blood. The receptors shown here come from a man in his thirties or forties in good health.

The chain joins TRBV15 to TRBJ2-3; D gene uncertain. V was pared by 6 bases and J by 4 bases, with 8 bases between. This CDR3 comprises 12 residues. From germline, CDR1 is LNHNV and CDR2 YYDKDF (reference sequence). CDR3 sequence reads: CATSGRSDTQYF. CDR3 nucleotides: TGTGCCACCAGTGGTCGTTCAGATACGCAGTATTTT.

The gene calls are TRBV6-2 or TRBV6-3 and TRBJ1-6; 8 positions match TRBD1. The germline gives CDR1 MNHEY, CDR2 SVGEGT. The CDR3 is made up of 16 amino acids. The V segment lost 2 bases and the J segment 6 bases; nucleotides outside the gene matches: 6. The CDR3 spells CASSYARQGFNSPLHF. Here the CDR3 DNA reads TGTGCCAGCAGTTACGCCCGACAGGGGTTTAATTCACCCCTCCACTTT.

The chain is built from TRBV28 and TRBJ1-1; the D gene is possibly TRBD1 (6 bases). CDR1 is MDHEN and CDR2 is SYDVKM in the germline V gene. Trimming cost V 4 bases and J 5 bases, with 17 bases left between them. The CDR3 has 15 amino acids. CDR3 bases: TGTGCCAGCAGTTCCATGGGGGGGCCGTTTACTGAAGCTTTCTTT. The encoded protein is CASSSMGGPFTEAFF.

This clonotype has a handful of counts. This chain links TRBV7-3 with TRBJ2-1, with a weak D call TRBD1 (6 bases). Germline V gene lookup returns CDR1 SGHTA and CDR2 FQGTGA. CDR3 length: 15 amino acids. V lost 5 bases and J 3 bases, leaving 14 bases between the germline ends. The CDR3 is CASSLPGQHYNEQFF. The CDR3 DNA sequence: TGTGCCAGCAGCCTACCAGGACAGCACTACAATGAGCAGTTCTTC.

The sample holds a few counts of this clonotype. CDR3 sequence reads: CSVEAGGPGDIQYF. The CDR3 bases are TGCAGCGTTGAAGCGGGGGGCCCGGGGGACATTCAGTACTTC. This chain connects TRBV29-1 to TRBJ2-4, with a weak D call TRBD2 (7 bases). This CDR3 contains 14 residues. In germline, CDR1 is SQVTM, CDR2 ANQGSEA. V was pared by 1 base and J by 8 bases, with 15 bases between.

The chain couples TRBV20-1 to TRBJ2-3; 8 nucleotides align to TRBD2. Losses at the gene ends were 3 bases for V and 2 bases for J; bases not matched to a gene: 7. Germline CDR1 is DFQATT and CDR2 is SNEGSKA (reference sequence). This CDR3 contains 15 residues. Here the CDR3 DNA reads TGCAGTGCTAGGGGGGGGCGGGGGGCCACAGATACGCAGTATTTT. Protein: CSARGGRGATDTQYF.

The chain uses TRBV6-5 and TRBJ1-1; TRBD1 matches 7 bases. V shed 6 bases and J 5 bases; nucleotides not matched to a gene: 12. This CDR3 contains 15 residues. The germline CDR1 and CDR2 sequences are MNHEY and SVGAGI. The CDR3 DNA sequence: TGTGCCAGCAGGAGTGATGACAGGGAGGGGACTGAAGCTTTCTTT. It is translated as CASRSDDREGTEAFF.

This chain links TRBV5-1 with TRBJ1-4; TRBD1 agrees at 9 bases. Trimming cost V 0 bases and J 9 bases; bases outside gene matches: 9. The CDR3 runs to 16 residues. CDR1 SGHRS and CDR2 YFSETQ come from the germline V gene. In DNA, the CDR3 is TGCGCCAGCAGCTTGGATGGTACAGGGGGCCTGAAAAAACTGTTTTTT. Amino acids: CASSLDGTGGLKKLFF.

This clonotype was counted a single time. The J gene is TRBJ2-1, the V gene TRBV7-2; TRBD2 aligns across 13 bases. The CDR3 has 15 residues. Looked up from germline, CDR1 is SGHTA and CDR2 is FQGNSA. J lost 8 bases, V lost 6 bases, and 7 bases had no gene match. In DNA form, the CDR3 reads TGTGCCAGCAGTAAGACTAGCGGGGGGCCCCATGAGCAGTTCTTC. Translation gives CASSKTSGGPHEQFF.

In this sample, this clonotype turned up a few times. V is TRBV12-3 or TRBV12-4 and J is TRBJ2-1; D is ambiguous. V shed 5 bases and J shed 4 bases, with 18 bases lying between them. The CDR3 is 16 residues long. DNA of the CDR3: TGTGCCAGCAGTCCCCTCGGGCAGGAGCTATACAATGAGCAGTTCTTC. Amino acid sequence: CASSPLGQELYNEQFF.

This clonotype was recorded a few times. The V call is TRBV7-6, the J call TRBJ2-4; either TRBD1 or TRBD2 may supply D (5 bases each). Matching the DNA end better, TRBJ2-7 makes the J call doubtful. In germline, CDR1 is SGHVS, CDR2 FNYEAQ. The CDR3 length is 15 residues. The CDR3 coding sequence is TGTGCCAGCAGCTTAGAACGGGCCGGGGCCCACGAGCAGTACTTC. Its translation: CASSLERAGAHEQYF.

The chain combines TRBV6-2 or TRBV6-3 with TRBJ1-1, with a weak D call TRBD1 (5 bases). The CDR3 is 15 residues long. CDR1 is MNHEY and CDR2 is SVGEGT in the germline V gene. Trimming shortened V by 7 bases and J by 4 bases, and 19 bases separated the two germline ends. The CDR3 is CASTTLQGYGTEAFF. The CDR3 bases are TGTGCCAGCACCACCCTTCAGGGTTATGGCACTGAAGCTTTCTTT.

This clonotype was counted at least ten times. The chain joins TRBV6-2 or TRBV6-3 to TRBJ2-7; D might be TRBD1 or TRBD2, each matching 5 bases. The CDR3 consists of 13 residues. Between the trimmed V and J ends, which lost 6 bases and 0 bases, there was a span of 9 bases. Germline lookup yields CDR1 MNHEY and CDR2 SVGEGT. This chain's CDR3 is CASRGTVSYEQYF. CDR3 bases: TGTGCCAGCAGAGGGACGGTCTCCTACGAGCAGTACTTC.

The chain employs TRBV28 and TRBJ1-1, with unresolved D. There are 14 residues in the CDR3. CDR1 and CDR2 (germline): MDHEN, SYDVKM. V was shortened by 6 bases and J by 5 bases, with 16 bases between the two germline ends. The CDR3 here is CASSKAGRGTEAFF. The CDR3 bases are TGTGCCAGCAGCAAAGCTGGGAGAGGGACTGAAGCTTTCTTT.

The chain has TRBV2 and TRBJ2-4, with TRBD1 as a possible D gene (5 bases). The end of the DNA aligns better with TRBJ2-7, so the J call may be wrong. Germline loops: CDR1 SNHLY, CDR2 FYNNEI. CDR3 size: 13 residues. The CDR3 DNA is TGTGCCAGCAGGAGTTCGACAGAACCCGAGCAGTACTTC. Its translation: CASRSSTEPEQYF.

This clonotype was observed a few times. The chain recombines TRBV29-1 with TRBJ2-7; D possibly corresponds to TRBD2 (6 bases). CDR3 size: 15 residues. V gave up 1 base and J gave up 2 bases, with 15 bases separating them. The germline gives CDR1 SQVTM, CDR2 ANQGSEA. The CDR3 sequence: CSVEVPGLGPYEQYF. Here the CDR3 DNA reads TGCAGCGTTGAAGTACCGGGACTGGGACCCTACGAGCAGTACTTC.

This clonotype was recorded a few times. The V gene is TRBV29-1, the J gene TRBJ2-1; D gene ambiguous. Germline values: CDR1 SQVTM, CDR2 ANQGSEA. The CDR3 loop spans 12 amino acids. V lost 4 bases to trimming and J lost 10 bases, with 14 bases between them. The CDR3: CSVVASPGEQFF. The CDR3 DNA is TGCAGCGTTGTGGCTTCCCCCGGAGAGCAGTTCTTC.

This clonotype was observed a handful of times. This rearrangement joins TRBV6-5 to TRBJ2-1, with TRBD1 identical over 7 bases. V lost 4 bases, J lost 1 base, and 16 bases stayed unmatched. The germline CDR1 and CDR2 sequences are MNHEY and SVGAGI. This CDR3 is built from 19 residues. DNA for the CDR3: TGTGCCAGCAGTTGGGGGCCCCGGGACAGACTCTTTTCCTACAATGAGCAGTTCTTC. Translated: CASSWGPRDRLFSYNEQFF.